This paragraph reports one T cell receptor (beta chain). The entry originates in a study of blood T cell repertoires in COVID-19. In the authors' methods: By means of reference gene primer amplification, nucleated cell counts were estimated. Profiled with immunoSEQ multiplex PCR; TCRdb holds only in-frame clones, not every one. For V, J and clone size, that table is used; D and trimming come from the DNA. This sample yields 200,000 to 250,000 clones, of which roughly 86% are seen a single time; 3% to 3.5% belongs to the top ten. Trimming took 0 bases from V and 10 from J, leaving 9 bases between them. The CDR3 runs 12 residues. Germline V gene data show CDR1 as MNHEY and CDR2 as SVGAGI.

Sequenced sample: peripheral blood. V gene TRBV6-5 combines with J gene TRBJ1-1; D gene ambiguous. The sequence derives from a woman aged 30 to 39 who had recovered from COVID-19. The CDR3 loop reads CASSYSEGSAFF. CDR3 in DNA: TGTGCCAGCAGTTACTCAGAGGGTTCAGCTTTCTTT.